A selection of T cell receptor beta chains follows, all from one sample in a study of blood T cell repertoires in COVID-19. Only in-frame clones appear in the TCRdb table, and some are missing; sequencing was by immunoSEQ multiplex PCR. The sample consists of approximately 410,000 clones, 75% to 90% of them appearing once. Sequencing used peripheral blood. The source is a woman aged 25 to 39 with active or convalescent COVID-19. Each CDR3 is given with its conserved first and last residue. The D gene is left open where the match is weak. A clone size is listed for some rows: how often the clone was seen (once, few, many), or a class if it is expanded.

D: -; size: -; J: TRBJ1-1; V: TRBV5-1; CDR3: CASQHAGGTEAFF
D: -; size: -; J: TRBJ2-2; V: TRBV7-2; CDR3: CASSFRVNTGELFF
D: -; size: -; J: TRBJ1-1; V: TRBV6-5; CDR3: CASVAREKLFEAFF
D: -; size: few; J: TRBJ1-6; V: TRBV21-1; CDR3: CASSKGGRSSYNSPLHF
D: TRBD2; size: -; J: TRBJ2-1; V: TRBV4-1; CDR3: CASSQGLLATRDEQFF
D: TRBD1; size: few; J: TRBJ1-5; V: TRBV10-3; CDR3: CATTGASNQPQHF
D: -; size: -; J: TRBJ1-2; V: TRBV10-2; CDR3: CASTWAYGYTF
D: -; size: -; J: TRBJ1-6; V: TRBV27; CDR3: CASSFRGSNSPLHF
D: -; size: -; J: TRBJ1-3; V: TRBV9; CDR3: CASSAAQSSGNTIYF
D: TRBD2; size: -; J: TRBJ2-3; V: TRBV11-2; CDR3: CASSLGASGAQRTDTQYF
D: -; size: -; J: TRBJ2-3; V: TRBV6-1; CDR3: CASSVLREWAVTDTQYF
D: TRBD2; size: -; J: TRBJ2-5; V: TRBV4-2; CDR3: CASSQGLLAGHQETQYF
D: -; size: once; J: TRBJ2-2; V: TRBV11-1; CDR3: CASGPGQNTGELFF
D: TRBD1; size: -; J: TRBJ2-1; V: TRBV10-3; CDR3: CAISPGQANEQFF
D: -; size: -; J: TRBJ2-7; V: TRBV19; CDR3: CASSMGGERIYEQYF
D: TRBD1; size: -; J: TRBJ1-5; V: TRBV28; CDR3: CASSLGTGFNQPQHF
D: TRBD2; size: -; J: TRBJ2-1; V: TRBV5-1; CDR3: CASSSQLAGGSEQFF
D: -; size: once; J: TRBJ1-1; V: TRBV21-1; CDR3: CASSKGTTGEDDLRNTEAFF
D: -; size: -; J: TRBJ1-2; V: TRBV19; CDR3: CASSRGDYGYTF
D: TRBD2; size: once; J: TRBJ2-7; V: TRBV4-1; CDR3: CASSQDSPGLADYEQYF
D: TRBD1; size: -; J: TRBJ1-2; V: TRBV18; CDR3: CASSPDLPGTGKGYTF
D: TRBD1; size: -; J: TRBJ2-1; V: TRBV5-5; CDR3: CASSDRDSPYNEQFF
D: TRBD1; size: -; J: TRBJ1-1; V: TRBV3-1/TRBV3-2; CDR3: CASSPRTGMVEAFF
D: -; size: -; J: TRBJ1-4; V: TRBV19; CDR3: CASSPGLTLQLFF
D: -; size: -; J: TRBJ1-1; V: TRBV27; CDR3: CASSPQGWALDTEAFF
D: TRBD1; size: -; J: TRBJ1-1; V: TRBV29-1; CDR3: CSVETGTGSSAFF
D: -; size: -; J: TRBJ2-7; V: TRBV18; CDR3: CASSPGVANSYEQYF